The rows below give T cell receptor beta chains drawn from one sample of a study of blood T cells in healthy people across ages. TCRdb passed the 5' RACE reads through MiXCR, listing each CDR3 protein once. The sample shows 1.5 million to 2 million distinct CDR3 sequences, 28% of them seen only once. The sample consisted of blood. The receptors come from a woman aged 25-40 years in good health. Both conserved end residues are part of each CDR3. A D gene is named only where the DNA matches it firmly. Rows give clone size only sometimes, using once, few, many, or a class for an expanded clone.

TGTGCCAGCAGTGTTTACCAACAGGGATCGAGCACAGATACGCAGTATTTT,CASSVYQQGSSTDTQYF,.,17,TRBV12-3/TRBV12-4,TRBJ2-3,.
TGTGCCAGCACCATACAGGGGGACACTGAAGCTTTCTTT,CASTIQGDTEAFF,TRBD1,13,TRBV12-3/TRBV12-4,TRBJ1-1,few
TGTGCCAGCTCCGGACTGCCCCAAGAGACCCAGTACTTC,CASSGLPQETQYF,.,13,TRBV2,TRBJ2-5,.
TGCAGTGTCCGCGACCTGCAACTATGGAAAAAACTGTTTTTT,CSVRDLQLWKKLFF,.,14,TRBV20-1,TRBJ1-4,.
TGCGCCAGCAGCTTGGGTCCCGCACAGGATACGCAGTATTTT,CASSLGPAQDTQYF,.,14,TRBV5-1,TRBJ2-3,.
TGCAGTGCTAGGGAGGCCAGGTTGGCGGATGAGCAGTTCTTC,CSAREARLADEQFF,.,14,TRBV20-1,TRBJ2-1,few
TGTGCCAGCAGCCCGTGGGCGGACACCGAGCCCTACGAGCAGTACTTC,CASSPWADTEPYEQYF,.,16,TRBV7-9,TRBJ2-7,.
TGTGCCAGCAGCCTAGGACAGGCCCCAGCTGGGGCCAACGTCCTGACTTTC,CASSLGQAPAGANVLTF,TRBD1,17,TRBV7-3,TRBJ2-6,once
TGTGCCAGCAGCCACGCCCTTTACGAGCAGTACTTC,CASSHALYEQYF,.,12,TRBV12-3/TRBV12-4,TRBJ2-7,.
TGTGCCAGCAGCCACAGATCTAGTTTCCTTGAGCAGTTCTTC,CASSHRSSFLEQFF,.,14,TRBV3-1,TRBJ2-1,once
TGCAGTGCTAGAGATAACAGGGAGGGTCAGCCCCAGCATTTT,CSARDNREGQPQHF,.,14,TRBV20-1,TRBJ1-5,.
TGCAGTGGGGGGGGCGTCCGGGAGACCCAGTACTTC,CSGGGVRETQYF,.,12,TRBV20-1,TRBJ2-5,many
TGCAGTGCACCAAGACAGGGCAGAGGAGAGACCCAGTACTTC,CSAPRQGRGETQYF,TRBD1,14,TRBV20-1,TRBJ2-5,few
TGCAGTGCCCGGGGGCCACTAGCGGGAACCTACGAGCAGTACTTC,CSARGPLAGTYEQYF,TRBD2,15,TRBV20-1,TRBJ2-7,.
TGTGCCAGCAGTTACGGGGGAGGGCCAGATGAGCAGTTCTTC,CASSYGGGPDEQFF,TRBD2,14,TRBV6-2/TRBV6-3,TRBJ2-1,.
TGCAGTGCTAGACCTCCAGGGTTCTCGGCCTACGAGCAGTACTTC,CSARPPGFSAYEQYF,.,15,TRBV20-1,TRBJ2-7,many
TGCGCCAGCAGCTTGGAACAGGGGTATACAGATACGCAGTATTTT,CASSLEQGYTDTQYF,TRBD1,15,TRBV5-1,TRBJ2-3,.
TGCGCCAGCAGCCCTAGCGAGACTAGCGGGAGGCCAGGGGAGCAGTACTTC,CASSPSETSGRPGEQYF,TRBD2,17,TRBV4-3,TRBJ2-5,.
TGCGCCAGCAACTACGGACGGAATCAGCCCCAGCATTTT,CASNYGRNQPQHF,.,13,TRBV10-2,TRBJ1-5,.
TGTGCCAGCAGGTTGACTAGCGGGCGCCCCACAGATACGCAGTATTTT,CASRLTSGRPTDTQYF,TRBD2,16,TRBV7-7,TRBJ2-3,few
TGCGCCAGCAGCCAAGATTCCATGGCCCCGGGACTAGCGGGGGGTAGTTACGAGCAGTACTTC,CASSQDSMAPGLAGGSYEQYF,TRBD2,21,TRBV4-1,TRBJ2-7,.
TGTGCCAGCACCCCCAGGGGGTCGACAGAGTCTAAGAGCTCCTACGAGCAGTACTTC,CASTPRGSTESKSSYEQYF,TRBD1,19,TRBV12-3/TRBV12-4,TRBJ2-7,many
TGTGCCAGCAGCTATAGCGAAAACAATGAGCAGTTCTTC,CASSYSENNEQFF,.,13,TRBV7-2,TRBJ2-1,.
TGTGCCATCAGTGAGCGGACAGGGGGTAGGTACGAGCAGTACTTC,CAISERTGGRYEQYF,TRBD1,15,TRBV10-3,TRBJ2-7,many
TGTGCCAGCAGCCCAGGTACTCCTGAGTATGGCTACACCTTC,CASSPGTPEYGYTF,.,14,TRBV7-9,TRBJ1-2,.
TGCGCCAGCAGCCCAGGATCCGGGGGCAATGGCTACACCTTC,CASSPGSGGNGYTF,.,14,TRBV5-1,TRBJ1-2,.
TGTGCCAGCAGCCCTTCTCAGGGGAACGAGCAGTACTTC,CASSPSQGNEQYF,.,13,TRBV12-3/TRBV12-4,TRBJ2-7,.
TGTGCCACCAGTGATAGAAACATTCAGTACTTC,CATSDRNIQYF,.,11,TRBV24-1,TRBJ2-4,many
TGTGCCAGCAGCTTAGCGGGTCGGGGGACAGGAGGGATCTACGAGCAGTACTTC,CASSLAGRGTGGIYEQYF,TRBD1,18,TRBV7-2,TRBJ2-7,.
TGCAGTGCTAGGGGGCAGACCCTGGACTATGGCTACACCTTC,CSARGQTLDYGYTF,.,14,TRBV20-1,TRBJ1-2,many
TGCAGTGCCGCGAGGGACGTGAGGAACATTCAGTACTTC,CSAARDVRNIQYF,.,13,TRBV20-1,TRBJ2-4,.
TGTGCCAGCAGTTTTGGAATTCCCAGCGGCTACACCTTC,CASSFGIPSGYTF,.,13,TRBV2,TRBJ1-2,.
TGTGCCAGCAGTTACTCGTTCCGCAGGGGGCAGGGGAACACTGAAGCTTTCTTT,CASSYSFRRGQGNTEAFF,TRBD1,18,TRBV6-5,TRBJ1-1,.
TGTGCCAGCAGTTACTCTGCATTCGGGACTAGCGGGAGCCTAGTTTACGAGCAGTACTTC,CASSYSAFGTSGSLVYEQYF,TRBD2,20,TRBV6-5,TRBJ2-7,.
TGTGCCAGCAGCATCGACAGAGGGACAGGGGACTGCGAGCAGTACTTC,CASSIDRGTGDCEQYF,.,16,TRBV21-1,TRBJ2-7,.
TGTGCCAGCAGAAATGGACAGGGCAATCAGCCCCAGCATTTT,CASRNGQGNQPQHF,TRBD1,14,TRBV2,TRBJ1-5,.
TGTGCCAGCAACCCCTCCGAAGGACTTACCAACGAGCAGTACTTC,CASNPSEGLTNEQYF,.,15,TRBV5-5,TRBJ2-7,many
TGTGCCAACAGTTTTCAACAGGGCTTGCGCGAGCAGTTCTTC,CANSFQQGLREQFF,.,14,TRBV27,TRBJ2-1,.
TGTGCCAGCAGTCCCCCGGGGTCGAACACTGAAGCTTTCTTT,CASSPPGSNTEAFF,.,14,TRBV28,TRBJ1-1,.
TGTGCCGGCACCTCCCCCCGGACTAGCGGTATAACGGCCAAAAACATTCAGTACTTC,CAGTSPRTSGITAKNIQYF,TRBD2,19,TRBV28,TRBJ2-4,once
TGTGCCAGCAGTGAAGGTTACAGGGGCGGGGAGACCCAGTACTTC,CASSEGYRGGETQYF,TRBD1,15,TRBV2,TRBJ2-5,.
TGTGCCAGCAGCACAAAGGGATGGGACCCTGAAGCTTTCTTT,CASSTKGWDPEAFF,.,14,TRBV7-2,TRBJ1-1,.
TGTGCCAGCAGCGTAGGGGGACTAGCGGGAGGGCCCCCTCAGGACGGGGAGCTGTTTTTT,CASSVGGLAGGPPQDGELFF,TRBD2,20,TRBV9,TRBJ2-2,.
TGCAGCGCCGAGACAGGGGATGAGCAGTTCTTC,CSAETGDEQFF,TRBD1,11,TRBV29-1,TRBJ2-1,many
TGTGCCAGCAGTGCTCTAGCGGGAGCGGGAGAGCAGTACTTC,CASSALAGAGEQYF,TRBD2,14,TRBV6-2/TRBV6-3,TRBJ2-7,.
TGTGCCAGCAGCGGAGTGGGCCAGTATAATTCACCCCTCCACTTT,CASSGVGQYNSPLHF,.,15,TRBV7-9,TRBJ1-6,.
TGTGCCAGCAGCAGGGCGGTGAAGGGCACAGATACGCAGTATTTT,CASSRAVKGTDTQYF,.,15,TRBV6-2/TRBV6-3,TRBJ2-3,few
TGCGCCAGCAGCTTGTCGGGTCCGACCGAGACCCAGTACTTC,CASSLSGPTETQYF,.,14,TRBV5-1,TRBJ2-5,few
TGCGCCAGCAGCCAGGAACTAGCGGGAGGGGGAGATACGCAGTATTTT,CASSQELAGGGDTQYF,TRBD2,16,TRBV4-3,TRBJ2-3,.
TGTGCCAGCAGCTTAGGTACTAGCGGGACGATCTACGAGCAGTACTTC,CASSLGTSGTIYEQYF,TRBD2,16,TRBV7-2,TRBJ2-7,.
TGTGCCAGCAGCCCCCAAGTCTCCTACAATGAGCTGTTCTTC,CASSPQVSYNELFF,.,14,TRBV7-9,TRBJ2-1,.
TGTGCCAGCAGCCGGGGCAGGGAAGGCTACGAGCAGTACTTC,CASSRGREGYEQYF,.,14,TRBV27,TRBJ2-7,.